The clone carrying this TCR beta chain was seen only once. Generated by immunoSEQ multiplex PCR, the TCRdb table keeps only in-frame clones and is missing some. Here the sample spans 190,000 or so clones, roughly 90% being singletons. These data come from a study of blood T cell repertoires in COVID-19. Study as a whole: Both acute and convalescent COVID-19 samples were obtained from the United States, Italy and Spain.

This clonotype was sampled from a man aged 45-60 years with acute or convalescent COVID-19. The specimen sequenced was peripheral blood.

This CDR3 reads CASSTLGQAGANVLTF. CDR3 DNA: TGTGCCAGCAGCACCTTGGGGCAAGCTGGGGCCAACGTCCTGACTTTC. J is TRBJ2-6 and V is TRBV11-2, with D possibly being TRBD1 (5 bases). The CDR3 has 16 residues. Germline V gene lookup returns CDR1 SGHAT and CDR2 FQNNGV. Trimming left V 5 bases short and J 2 bases short, with 13 bases between.